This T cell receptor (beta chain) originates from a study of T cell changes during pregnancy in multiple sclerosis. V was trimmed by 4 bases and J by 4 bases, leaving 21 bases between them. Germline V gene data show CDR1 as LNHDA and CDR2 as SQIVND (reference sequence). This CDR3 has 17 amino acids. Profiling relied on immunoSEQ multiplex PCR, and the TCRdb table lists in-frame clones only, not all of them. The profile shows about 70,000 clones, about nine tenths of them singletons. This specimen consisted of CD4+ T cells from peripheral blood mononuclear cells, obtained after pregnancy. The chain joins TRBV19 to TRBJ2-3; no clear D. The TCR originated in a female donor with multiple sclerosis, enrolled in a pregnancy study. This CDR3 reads CASSTPRGATLPDTQYF. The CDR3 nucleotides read TGTGCCAGTAGTACCCCCCGAGGAGCCACTCTCCCAGATACGCAGTATTTT.